This section outlines one T cell receptor beta chain sequence together with its context. Its antigen is currently unknown. This sample is drawn from a study of T cell responses to AZD1222 COVID-19 vaccine. Study findings and constraints: Distributed over spike, vaccine-associated CD4 TCRs predominated at 160-218 and 743-854. Most donors were white British, females outnumbered males, and clonal diversity was possibly underestimated.

The CDR3 sequence is 13 residues long. CDR1 is LNHDA, CDR2 SQIVND, per germline (reference sequence). V was shortened by 1 base and J by 8 bases, with 11 bases between the two germline ends. Assay: immunoSEQ multiplex PCR; the TCRdb copy retains only in-frame clones and omits some. The data hold 100,000 or so clones, with approximately 92% observed a single time. The V gene is TRBV19, the J gene TRBJ1-1, with D possibly being TRBD1 (6 bases). This clonotype was obtained from an adult in good health. This specimen was peripheral blood, taken on day 0 of AZD1222 vaccination. CDR3 in amino acids: CASSIGQAWEAFF. The CDR3 region has the DNA TGTGCCAGTAGTATAGGACAGGCCTGGGAAGCTTTCTTT.